A single T cell receptor (beta chain) is shown here with its context. The repertoire was sequenced with immunoSEQ multiplex PCR; TCRdb's copy has only in-frame clones and lacks some. The sample has more than 20,000 clones, 65% to 90% seen once; the top ten hold 27%. These data are taken from a study of control samples from healthy donors and cancer patients. CDR1 is SGHTA and CDR2 is FQGNSA in the germline V gene. The ends were cut back, 6 bases at V and 10 bases at J, with 13 bases in the middle. This CDR3 region has 13 residues. This receptor was identified in a man in his 60s with head and neck cancer. The rearrangement uses TRBV7-2 and TRBJ1-6; D is uncertain. The sequencing input was PBMCs. In DNA, the CDR3 is TGTGCCAGCAGTCTCGACCGGGCATCACCCCTCCACTTT. The encoded protein is CASSLDRASPLHF.